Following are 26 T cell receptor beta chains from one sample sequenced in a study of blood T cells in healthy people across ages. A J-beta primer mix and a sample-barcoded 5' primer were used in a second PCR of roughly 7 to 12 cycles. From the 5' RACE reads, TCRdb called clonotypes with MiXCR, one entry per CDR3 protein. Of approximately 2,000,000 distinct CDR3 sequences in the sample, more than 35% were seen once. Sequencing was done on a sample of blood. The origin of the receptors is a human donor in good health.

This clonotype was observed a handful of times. The CDR3 sequence is CASSLRRQGVETEAFF. CDR3 bases: TGTGCCAGCAGCTTAAGGCGGCAGGGGGTAGAGACTGAAGCTTTCTTT. The chain employs TRBV11-1 and TRBJ1-1, with 7 bases that match TRBD1. The V segment lost 2 bases and the J segment 5 bases; nucleotides outside the gene matches: 11. This CDR3 is built from 16 residues. Germline CDR1 reads SGHAT; CDR2 reads FQDESV (reference sequence). The full variable domain, in which reference TRBV11-1 and TRBJ1-1 provide the parts outside the CDR3, is EAEVAQSPRYKITEKSQAVAFWCDPISGHATLYWYRQILGQGPELLVQFQDESVVDDSQLPKDRFSAERLKGVDSTLKIQPAELGDSAMYLCASSLRRQGVETEAFFGQGTRLTVV.

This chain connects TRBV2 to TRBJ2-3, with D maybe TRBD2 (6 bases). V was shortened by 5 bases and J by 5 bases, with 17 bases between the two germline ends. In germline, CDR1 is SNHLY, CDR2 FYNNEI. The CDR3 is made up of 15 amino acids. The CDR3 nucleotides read TGTGCCAGCAGTCCGACTGAGCGCGGGATAGATACGCAGTATTTT. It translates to CASSPTERGIDTQYF.

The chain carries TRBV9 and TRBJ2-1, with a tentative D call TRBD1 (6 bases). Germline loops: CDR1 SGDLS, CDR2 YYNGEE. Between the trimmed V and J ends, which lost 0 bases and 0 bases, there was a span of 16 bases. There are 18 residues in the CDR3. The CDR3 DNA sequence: TGTGCCAGCAGCGTAGTGAGTGGACAGTTTAGCTCCTACAATGAGCAGTTCTTC. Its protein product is CASSVVSGQFSSYNEQFF.

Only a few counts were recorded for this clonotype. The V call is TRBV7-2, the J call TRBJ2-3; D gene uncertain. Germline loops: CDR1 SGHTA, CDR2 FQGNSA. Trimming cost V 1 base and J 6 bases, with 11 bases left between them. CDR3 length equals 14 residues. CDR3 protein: CASSLGPVRDTQYF. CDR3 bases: TGTGCCAGCAGCTTAGGACCAGTAAGGGATACGCAGTATTTT.

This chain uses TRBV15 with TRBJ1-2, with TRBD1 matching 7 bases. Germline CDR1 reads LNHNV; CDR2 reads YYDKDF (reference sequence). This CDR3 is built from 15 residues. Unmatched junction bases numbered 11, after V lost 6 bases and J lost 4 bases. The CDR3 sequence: CATRVWGQPTYGYTF. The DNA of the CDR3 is TGTGCCACCAGGGTTTGGGGACAGCCGACCTATGGCTACACCTTC.

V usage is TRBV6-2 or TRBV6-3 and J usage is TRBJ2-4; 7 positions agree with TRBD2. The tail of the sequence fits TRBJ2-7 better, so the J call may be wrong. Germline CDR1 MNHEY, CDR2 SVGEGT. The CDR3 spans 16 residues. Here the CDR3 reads CASSYSRTRFWDEQYF. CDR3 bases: TGTGCCAGCAGTTACTCGCGGACTAGGTTTTGGGACGAGCAGTACTTC.

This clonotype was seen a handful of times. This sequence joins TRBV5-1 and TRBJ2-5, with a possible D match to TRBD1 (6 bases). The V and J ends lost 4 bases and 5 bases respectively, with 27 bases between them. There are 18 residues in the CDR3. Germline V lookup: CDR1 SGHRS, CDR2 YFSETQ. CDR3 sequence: CASSEGGPDITGMETQYF. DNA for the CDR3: TGCGCCAGCAGCGAAGGGGGTCCAGACATTACGGGAATGGAGACCCAGTACTTC.

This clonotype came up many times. DNA for the CDR3: TGTGCCAGCGGAGATTCCTTCCTCTACGAGCAGTACTTC. This encodes CASGDSFLYEQYF. The J gene is TRBJ2-7, the V gene TRBV12-3 or TRBV12-4; unclear D gene. This CDR3 contains 13 residues. V was clipped by 8 bases and J by 3 bases, with 14 bases between them.

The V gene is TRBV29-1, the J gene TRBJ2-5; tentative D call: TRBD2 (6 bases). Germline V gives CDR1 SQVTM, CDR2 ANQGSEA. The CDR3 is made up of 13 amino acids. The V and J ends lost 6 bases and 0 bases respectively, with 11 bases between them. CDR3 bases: TGCAGCGTCCCCCGCGGGGACCAAGAGACCCAGTACTTC. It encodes CSVPRGDQETQYF.

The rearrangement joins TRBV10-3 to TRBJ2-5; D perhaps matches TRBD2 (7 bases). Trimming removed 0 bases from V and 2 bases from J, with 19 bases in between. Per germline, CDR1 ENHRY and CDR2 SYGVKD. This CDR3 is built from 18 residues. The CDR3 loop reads CAISESVGGVSAQETQYF. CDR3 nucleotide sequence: TGTGCCATCAGTGAGTCAGTAGGGGGGGTTTCGGCACAAGAGACCCAGTACTTC.

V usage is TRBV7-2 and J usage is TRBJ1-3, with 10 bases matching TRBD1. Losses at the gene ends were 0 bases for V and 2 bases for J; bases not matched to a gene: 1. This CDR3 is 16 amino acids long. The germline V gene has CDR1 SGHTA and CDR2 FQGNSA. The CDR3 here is CASSLAGTGAGNTIYF. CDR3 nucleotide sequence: TGTGCCAGCAGCTTAGCGGGGACAGGGGCTGGAAACACCATATATTTT.

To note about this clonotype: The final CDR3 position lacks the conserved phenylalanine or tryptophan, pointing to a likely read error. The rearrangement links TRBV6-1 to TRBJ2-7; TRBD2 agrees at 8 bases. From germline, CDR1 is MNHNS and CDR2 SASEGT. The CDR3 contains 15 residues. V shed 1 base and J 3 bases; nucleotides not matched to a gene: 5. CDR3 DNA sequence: TGTGCCAGCAGTGAAGGGGCGGGGGGACTCTACGAGCAGTACTCC. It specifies CASSEGAGGLYEQYS.

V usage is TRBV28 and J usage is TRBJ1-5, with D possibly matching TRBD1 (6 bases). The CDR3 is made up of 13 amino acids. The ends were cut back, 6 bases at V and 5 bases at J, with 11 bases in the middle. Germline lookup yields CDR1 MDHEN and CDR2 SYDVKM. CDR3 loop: CASRPTGYQPQHF. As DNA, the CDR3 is TGTGCCAGCAGACCAACAGGGTATCAGCCCCAGCATTTT.

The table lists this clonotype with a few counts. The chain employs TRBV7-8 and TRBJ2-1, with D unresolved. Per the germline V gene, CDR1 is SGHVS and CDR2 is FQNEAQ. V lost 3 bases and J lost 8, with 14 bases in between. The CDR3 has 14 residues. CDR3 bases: TGTGCCAGCAGCTTGAAACCCGGAAAGGATGAGCAGTTCTTC. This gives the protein CASSLKPGKDEQFF.

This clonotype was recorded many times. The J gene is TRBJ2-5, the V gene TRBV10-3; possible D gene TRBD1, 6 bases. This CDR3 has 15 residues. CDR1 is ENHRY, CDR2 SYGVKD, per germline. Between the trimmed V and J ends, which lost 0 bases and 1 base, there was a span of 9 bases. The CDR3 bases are TGTGCCATCAGTGAGTCCCGGACAGCCCAAGAGACCCAGTACTTC. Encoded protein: CAISESRTAQETQYF.

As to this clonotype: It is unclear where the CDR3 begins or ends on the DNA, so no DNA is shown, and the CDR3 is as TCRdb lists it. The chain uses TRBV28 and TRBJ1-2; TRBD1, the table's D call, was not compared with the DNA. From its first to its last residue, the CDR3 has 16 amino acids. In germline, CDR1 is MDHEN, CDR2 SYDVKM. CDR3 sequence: CATFSLPGSSPYGCTF.

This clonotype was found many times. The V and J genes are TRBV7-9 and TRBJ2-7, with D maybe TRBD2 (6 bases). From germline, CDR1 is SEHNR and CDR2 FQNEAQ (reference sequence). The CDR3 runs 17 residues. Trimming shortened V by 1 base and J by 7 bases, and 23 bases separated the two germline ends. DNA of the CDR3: TGTGCCAGCAGCTTAGGGTCGTATATGCGGGGAACAGGAGAGCAGTACTTC. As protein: CASSLGSYMRGTGEQYF.

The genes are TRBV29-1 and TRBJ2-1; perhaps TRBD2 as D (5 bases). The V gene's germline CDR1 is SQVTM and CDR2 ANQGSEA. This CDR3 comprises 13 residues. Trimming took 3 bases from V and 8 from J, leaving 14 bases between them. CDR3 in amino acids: CSVEGRTPHEQFF. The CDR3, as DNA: TGCAGCGTTGAGGGCAGGACTCCCCATGAGCAGTTCTTC.

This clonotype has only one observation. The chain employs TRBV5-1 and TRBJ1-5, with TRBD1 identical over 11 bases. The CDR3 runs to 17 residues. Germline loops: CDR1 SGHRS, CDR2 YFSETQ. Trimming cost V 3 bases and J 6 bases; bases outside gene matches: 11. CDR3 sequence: CASSSRRDRGIAQPQHF. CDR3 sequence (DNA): TGCGCCAGCAGCTCTCGCCGGGACAGGGGGATAGCTCAGCCCCAGCATTTT.

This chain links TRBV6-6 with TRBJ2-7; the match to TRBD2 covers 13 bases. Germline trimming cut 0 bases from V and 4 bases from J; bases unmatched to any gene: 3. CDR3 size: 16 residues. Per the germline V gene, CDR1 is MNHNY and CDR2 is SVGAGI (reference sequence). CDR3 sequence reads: CASSYSGTSGDYEQYF. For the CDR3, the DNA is TGTGCCAGCAGTTACTCGGGGACTAGCGGGGATTACGAGCAGTACTTC.

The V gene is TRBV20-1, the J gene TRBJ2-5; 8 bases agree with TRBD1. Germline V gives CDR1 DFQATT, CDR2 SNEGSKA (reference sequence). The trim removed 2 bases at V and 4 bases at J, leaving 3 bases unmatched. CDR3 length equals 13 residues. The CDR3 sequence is CSARRTGRETQYF. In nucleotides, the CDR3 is TGCAGTGCTAGAAGGACAGGGAGAGAGACCCAGTACTTC.

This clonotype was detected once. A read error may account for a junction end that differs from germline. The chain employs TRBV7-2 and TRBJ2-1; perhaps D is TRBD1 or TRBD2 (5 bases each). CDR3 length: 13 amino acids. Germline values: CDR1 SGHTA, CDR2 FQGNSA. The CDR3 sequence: CACSFRIGGEQFF. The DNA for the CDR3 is TGTGCCTGCAGCTTTCGAATTGGGGGTGAGCAGTTCTTC. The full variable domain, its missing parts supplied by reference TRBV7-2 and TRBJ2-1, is GAGVSQSPSNKVTEKGKDVELRCDPISGHTALYWYRQSLGQGLEFLIYFQGNSAPDKSGLPSDRFSAERTGGSVSTLTIQRTQQEDSAVYLCACSFRIGGEQFFGPGTRLTVL.

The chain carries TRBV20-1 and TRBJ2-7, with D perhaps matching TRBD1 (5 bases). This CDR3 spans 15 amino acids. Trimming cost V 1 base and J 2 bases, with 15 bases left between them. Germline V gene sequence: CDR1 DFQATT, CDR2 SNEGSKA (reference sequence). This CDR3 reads CSARVGTGTPYEQYF. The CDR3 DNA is TGCAGTGCTAGAGTGGGAACAGGTACTCCCTACGAGCAGTACTTC.

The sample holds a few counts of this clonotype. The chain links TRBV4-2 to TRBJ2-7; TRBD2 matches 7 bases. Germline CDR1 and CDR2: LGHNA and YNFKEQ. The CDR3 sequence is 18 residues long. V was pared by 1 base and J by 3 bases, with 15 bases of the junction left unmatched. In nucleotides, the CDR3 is TGTGCCAGCAGCCAAGGTACTAGCGCATCACCAAAAGACTACGAGCAGTACTTC. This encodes CASSQGTSASPKDYEQYF.

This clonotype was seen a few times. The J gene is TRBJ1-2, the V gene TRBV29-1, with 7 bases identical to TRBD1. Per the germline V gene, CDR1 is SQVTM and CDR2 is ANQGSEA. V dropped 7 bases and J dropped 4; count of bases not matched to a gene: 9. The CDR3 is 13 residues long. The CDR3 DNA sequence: TGCAGCGCCGAAGCGGGACAGCTCTATGGCTACACCTTC. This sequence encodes CSAEAGQLYGYTF.

The CDR3 DNA is TGCGCCAGCAGCCAATCGTGGCGGGGGGTGCATGAGCAGTTCTTC. Protein product: CASSQSWRGVHEQFF. V is TRBV4-1 and J is TRBJ2-1, with TRBD2 identical over 8 bases. This CDR3 spans 15 amino acids. V shed 2 bases, J shed 8 bases, and the junction held 8 bases outside the gene matches. The germline V gene has CDR1 MGHRA and CDR2 YSYEKL.